This passage covers 32 T cell receptor beta chains from one sample sequenced in a study of blood T cell repertoires in COVID-19. Some clones are missing from TCRdb's copy, which holds only in-frame ones; the method was immunoSEQ multiplex PCR. In the table there are about 110,000 clones, around 66% of which are singletons. What was sequenced was peripheral blood. These receptors were obtained from an elderly man with acute or convalescent COVID-19.

This clone is a singleton in its sample. Here the CDR3 reads CASRRQGTPYEQYF. For the CDR3, the DNA is TGTGCCAGCAGGCGACAGGGGACACCCTACGAGCAGTACTTC. This chain joins TRBV6-5 and TRBJ2-7, with 8 bases that match TRBD1. This CDR3 contains 14 residues. Per germline, CDR1 MNHEY and CDR2 SVGAGI. V lost 6 bases to trimming and J lost 2 bases; unmatched junction nucleotides: 6.

This sequence joins TRBV5-4 and TRBJ2-1; the match to TRBD2 covers 8 bases. With 3 bases clipped from V and 10 bases from J, the junction kept 6 bases outside the gene matches. This CDR3 has 13 residues. In germline, CDR1 is SGHNT, CDR2 YYREEE (reference sequence). The CDR3: CASSSAGGREQFF. In DNA form, the CDR3 reads TGTGCCAGCAGCTCGGCGGGGGGTAGAGAGCAGTTCTTC.

This chain joins TRBV6-2 or TRBV6-3 and TRBJ2-7; 13 bases are shared with TRBD2. V dropped 4 bases and J dropped 5; count of bases not matched to a gene: 5. Germline V CDR1 and CDR2: MNHEY, SVGEGT. The CDR3 loop spans 15 amino acids. In DNA form, the CDR3 reads TGTGCCAGCAGTTTGGGACTAGCGGGAACCCACGAGCAGTACTTC. As protein: CASSLGLAGTHEQYF.

The chain carries TRBV19 and TRBJ1-2; TRBD1 matches at 7 bases. Germline assignment: CDR1 LNHDA and CDR2 SQIVND (reference sequence). The CDR3 length is 14 residues. V lost 5 bases, J lost 4 bases, and 7 bases stayed unmatched. The chain's CDR3 is CASSQPGQIYGYTF. CDR3 DNA: TGTGCCAGTAGTCAACCGGGACAGATCTATGGCTACACCTTC.

The chain is built from TRBV11-2 and TRBJ2-3, with 14 bases that match TRBD2. Per the germline V gene, CDR1 is SGHAT and CDR2 is FQNNGV. The CDR3 covers 17 residues. J gave up 4 bases and V 2 bases, and 5 bases lay outside the gene matches. The CDR3, as DNA: TGTGCCAGCAGCTTAAGGGGACTAGCGGGAGTGGCAGATACGCAGTATTTT. Residues: CASSLRGLAGVADTQYF.

The chain recombines TRBV13 with TRBJ2-6; D not certain. This CDR3 is built from 15 residues. V was clipped by 3 bases and J by 4 bases, with 10 bases between them. In germline, CDR1 is PRHDT, CDR2 FYEKMQ (reference sequence). CDR3 bases: TGTGCCAGCAGCTTCTTTGTTTCCGGGGCCAACGTCCTGACTTTC. Residues: CASSFFVSGANVLTF.

This chain connects TRBV2 to TRBJ2-1, with D possibly TRBD1 on 6 matching bases. The CDR3 sequence is 12 residues long. V was clipped by 7 bases and J by 6 bases, with 10 bases between them. Germline V gives CDR1 SNHLY, CDR2 FYNNEI. CDR3 amino acids: CASKGQINEQFF. CDR3 in DNA: TGTGCCAGCAAGGGACAAATCAATGAGCAGTTCTTC. Full variable domain (remainder filled in from reference TRBV2 and TRBJ2-1): EPEVTQTPSHQVTQMGQEVILRCVPISNHLYFYWYRQILGQKVEFLVSFYNNEISEKSEIFDDQFSVERPDGSNFTLKIRSTKLEDSAMYFCASKGQINEQFFGPGTRLTVL.

The gene calls are TRBV27 and TRBJ2-3, with 12 bases aligning to TRBD2. CDR1 is MNHEY, CDR2 SMNVEV, per germline (reference sequence). This CDR3 contains 16 residues. V lost 3 bases and J lost 4; bases outside the gene matches: 5. The chain's CDR3 is CASSFAGLAGADTQYF. The CDR3 DNA sequence: TGTGCCAGCAGTTTCGCGGGACTAGCGGGCGCAGATACGCAGTATTTT.

The rearrangement joins TRBV6-1 to TRBJ1-5; the match to TRBD1 covers 8 bases. The CDR3 consists of 16 residues. In germline, CDR1 is MNHNS, CDR2 SASEGT. V gave up 2 bases and J gave up 5 bases; unmatched junction bases: 8. The CDR3 coding sequence is TGTGCCAGCAGTGAAAGACAGGGGCGTCGAGATCAGCCCCAGCATTTT. Amino acid sequence: CASSERQGRRDQPQHF.

The rearrangement joins TRBV18 to TRBJ2-1; the match to TRBD2 covers 8 bases. The germline V gene has CDR1 KGHSH and CDR2 LQKENI. CDR3 length equals 15 residues. V was clipped by 2 bases and J by 7 bases; unmatched bases: 7. Here the CDR3 DNA reads TGTGCCAGCTCACCATCTGGGACTAGTGTAAATGAGCAGTTCTTC. Translating gives CASSPSGTSVNEQFF.

This rearrangement joins TRBV18 to TRBJ2-6; TRBD1 aligns across 7 bases. The CDR3 contains 15 residues. Germline CDR1 reads KGHSH; CDR2 reads LQKENI. After removal of 6 bases from V and 2 bases from J, the junction contained 4 bases not matched to a gene. This CDR3 reads CASSRDSPGANVLTF. CDR3 nucleotide sequence: TGTGCCAGCTCTCGGGACAGCCCTGGGGCCAACGTCCTGACTTTC.

The V gene is TRBV3-1 (or the pseudogene TRBV3-2), the J gene TRBJ2-1, with TRBD2 matching over 10 bases. Germline trimming cut 6 bases from V and 4 bases from J; bases unmatched to any gene: 9. The CDR3 loop spans 16 amino acids. From germline, CDR1 is LGHDT and CDR2 YNNKEL (reference sequence). In nucleotides, the CDR3 is TGTGCCAGCAGAAAGACTAGCGGGCCACCTTACAATGAGCAGTTCTTC. It is translated as CASRKTSGPPYNEQFF.

The chain uses TRBV6-6 and TRBJ1-1; perhaps TRBD1 as D (5 bases). CDR1 MNHNY and CDR2 SVGAGI come from the germline V gene (reference sequence). V lost 1 base and J 7 bases, leaving 7 bases between the germline ends. This CDR3 has 12 residues. The CDR3 is CASSYFDSEAFF. CDR3 nucleotide sequence: TGTGCCAGCAGTTACTTTGACAGTGAAGCTTTCTTT.

The chain is built from TRBV11-3 and TRBJ1-1; D is possibly TRBD1 (5 bases). CDR1 is SGHNT, CDR2 YENEEA, per germline. Between the trimmed V and J ends, which lost 4 bases and 6 bases, there was a span of 12 bases. This CDR3 is built from 13 residues. CDR3 sequence: CASSWGGKAEAFF. The CDR3 DNA sequence: TGTGCCAGCAGCTGGGGGGGGAAGGCTGAAGCTTTCTTT.

This clone was counted only a few times. The chain carries TRBV4-2 and TRBJ1-2; a weak D match, TRBD1 (6 bases). V shed 1 base and J shed 6 bases, with 15 bases lying between them. There are 15 residues in the CDR3. Germline CDR1 and CDR2: LGHNA and YNFKEQ. The CDR3 DNA reads as TGTGCCAGCAGCCAAGGGACAGCCGGCGACGATGGCTACACCTTC. Translated, it gives CASSQGTAGDDGYTF.

This clone was detected only a few times. The V gene is TRBV15, the J gene TRBJ2-3; weak D call: TRBD2 (6 bases). V gave up 1 base and J gave up 0 bases, with 11 bases separating them. Germline V CDR1 and CDR2: LNHNV, YYDKDF (reference sequence). The CDR3 has 16 residues. The CDR3 sequence: CATSRGRDRSTDTQYF. The CDR3 DNA reads TGTGCCACCAGCAGAGGGCGGGATCGGAGCACAGATACGCAGTATTTT.

The chain uses TRBV5-6 and TRBJ2-1; 12 nucleotides agree with TRBD2. CDR1 SGHDT and CDR2 YYEEEE come from the germline V gene. J gave up 5 bases and V 1 base, and 7 bases lay outside the gene matches. The CDR3 sequence is 17 residues long. CDR3 DNA: TGTGCCAGCAGCTTGCTAGCGGGAGGGCCGAAAAACAATGAGCAGTTCTTC. It translates to CASSLLAGGPKNNEQFF.

The V and J genes are TRBV2 and TRBJ1-4; 7 positions match TRBD1. V shed 4 bases, J shed 0 bases, and the junction held 2 bases outside the gene matches. Looked up from germline, CDR1 is SNHLY and CDR2 is FYNNEI. The CDR3 totals 15 residues. The CDR3 DNA follows: TGTGCCAGCAGTGGGACAGGAGCAACTAATGAAAAACTGTTTTTT. Translating it yields CASSGTGATNEKLFF.

The chain couples TRBV11-2 to TRBJ2-1; 8 bases agree with TRBD1. V shed 5 bases, J shed 1 base, and the junction held 10 bases outside the gene matches. CDR1 is SGHAT, CDR2 FQNNGV, per germline. The CDR3 totals 17 residues. The CDR3 coding sequence is TGTGCCAGCAGCCAAGACAGGGGAACATTTTCCTACAATGAGCAGTTCTTC. It codes for CASSQDRGTFSYNEQFF.

This clone was recorded once. The chain couples TRBV19 to TRBJ2-5; D may be TRBD1 (6 bases). The CDR3 extends over 15 amino acids. Deletions cut 5 bases from V and 4 bases from J, with 17 bases between. The germline V gene encodes CDR1 LNHDA and CDR2 SQIVND (reference sequence). DNA for the CDR3: TGTGCCAGTAGTGCCACAGGGTCAAGTTCAGAGACCCAGTACTTC. The encoded protein is CASSATGSSSETQYF. Full variable domain (rest looked up from reference TRBV19 and TRBJ2-5): DGGITQSPKYLFRKEGQNVTLSCEQNLNHDAMYWYRQDPGQGLRLIYYSQIVNDFQKGDIAEGYSVSREKKESFPLTVTSAQKNPTAFYLCASSATGSSSETQYFGPGTRLLVL.

This chain joins TRBV28 and TRBJ1-5; tentative D call: TRBD1 (6 bases). V lost 3 bases, J lost 7 bases, and 13 bases lay in between. CDR1 is MDHEN, CDR2 SYDVKM, per germline. This CDR3 contains 14 residues. The CDR3 bases are TGTGCCAGCAGTTTTGCTGACAGGACCCAGCCCCAGCATTTT. It is translated as CASSFADRTQPQHF.

The CDR3 coding sequence is TGTGCCATCAGTCGGATGACAGGGGGGGAGACTGAAGCTTTCTTT. Its translation: CAISRMTGGETEAFF. V and J are TRBV10-3 and TRBJ1-1; 9 bases line up with TRBD1. The CDR3 spans 15 residues. V gave up 5 bases and J gave up 5 bases; unmatched junction bases: 9. Germline V gene lookup returns CDR1 ENHRY and CDR2 SYGVKD.

In its sample, this clone was seen a few times. This chain uses TRBV29-1 with TRBJ2-7; possibly TRBD2 for D (5 bases). CDR1 and CDR2 from the germline V gene are SQVTM and ANQGSEA. The CDR3 is made up of 12 amino acids. The V and J ends lost 7 bases and 3 bases respectively, with 13 bases between them. The CDR3 nucleotides are TGCAGCGGGATAGCGCCCGACTACGAGCAGTACTTC. It is translated as CSGIAPDYEQYF.

The chain employs TRBV2 and TRBJ1-2; TRBD1 agrees at 10 bases. After removal of 6 bases from V and 7 bases from J, the junction contained 5 bases not matched to a gene. The CDR3 spans 13 residues. Germline CDR1 and CDR2: SNHLY and FYNNEI. Here the CDR3 reads CASSRQGASGYTF. The CDR3 DNA is TGTGCCAGCAGCAGACAGGGGGCCAGTGGCTACACCTTC.

Only one count was recorded for this clone. The chain uses TRBV27 and TRBJ1-1, with unresolved D. Germline CDR1 and CDR2: MNHEY and SMNVEV (reference sequence). The CDR3 extends over 13 amino acids. V dropped 8 bases and J dropped 5 bases, with 15 bases sitting between them. The CDR3 here is CASSMVVATEAFF. The CDR3 region has the DNA TGTGCCAGCTCTATGGTGGTCGCGACTGAAGCTTTCTTT.

This clone was recorded once. The chain is built from TRBV3-1 (or the pseudogene TRBV3-2) and TRBJ2-1; D is perhaps TRBD1 (5 bases). V lost 1 base to trimming and J lost 10 bases, with 20 bases between them. Germline loops: CDR1 LGHDT, CDR2 YNNKEL (reference sequence). The CDR3 loop spans 16 amino acids. CDR3 DNA: TGTGCCAGCAGCCAAGCTTCGTCAAGACAGACACCCGAGCAGTTCTTC. The encoded protein is CASSQASSRQTPEQFF.

The chain carries TRBV3-1 (or the pseudogene TRBV3-2) and TRBJ1-6; D is unclear. Trimming took 0 bases from V and 8 from J, leaving 14 bases between them. This CDR3 region has 16 residues. Germline V gene data show CDR1 as LGHDT and CDR2 as YNNKEL (reference sequence). Here the CDR3 reads CASSQDRAGWDSPLHF. In DNA, the CDR3 is TGTGCCAGCAGCCAAGATAGGGCGGGGTGGGATTCACCCCTCCACTTT.

The V gene is TRBV12-3 or TRBV12-4, the J gene TRBJ2-3, with D maybe TRBD1 (6 bases). V was cut by 3 bases and J by 6 bases, with 10 bases left in between. CDR3 length: 13 residues. CDR3 protein: CASSFQGPDTQYF. DNA for the CDR3: TGTGCCAGCAGTTTTCAGGGGCCTGATACGCAGTATTTT.

This chain uses TRBV20-1 with TRBJ1-1, with 7 nucleotides matching TRBD1. The germline CDR1 and CDR2 sequences are DFQATT and SNEGSKA (reference sequence). V lost 3 bases, J lost 8 bases, and 3 bases stayed unmatched. The CDR3 contains 11 residues. The CDR3 nucleotides read TGCAGTGCTAGGGGGACAGCCGAAGCTTTCTTT. Its protein product is CSARGTAEAFF.

This chain links TRBV19 with TRBJ2-7; D is uncertain. V was pared by 6 bases and J by 4 bases, with 22 bases between. Looked up from germline, CDR1 is LNHDA and CDR2 is SQIVND (reference sequence). The CDR3 sequence is 16 residues long. The CDR3 loop reads CASRELSRVNLYEQYF. As DNA, the CDR3 is TGTGCCAGTAGAGAGCTTTCCCGGGTTAATCTTTACGAGCAGTACTTC.

V gene TRBV10-2 combines with J gene TRBJ2-3; the D is unclear. The ends were cut back, 2 bases at V and 3 bases at J, with 6 bases in the middle. The CDR3 has 13 residues. Germline V gene data show CDR1 as WSHSY and CDR2 as SAAADI. The DNA of the CDR3 is TGCGCCAGCAGTGAGAGGAGAACAGATACGCAGTATTTT. Its protein is CASSERRTDTQYF.

The rearrangement links TRBV6-4 to TRBJ2-1, with a possible D match to TRBD1 (5 bases). The CDR3 is made up of 13 amino acids. CDR1 is MRHNA and CDR2 is SNTAGT in the germline V gene. Trimming took 2 bases from V and 4 from J, leaving 6 bases between them. CDR3 loop: CASSDGAYNEQFF. The CDR3 nucleotides are TGTGCCAGCAGTGACGGGGCTTACAATGAGCAGTTCTTC.